Below, 13 T cell receptor beta chains from the same sample are listed, as sequenced in a study of blood T cells in healthy people across ages. Primers used in a second PCR of roughly 7 to 11 cycles were a sample-barcoded 5' primer and a J-beta primer mix. TCRdb itself ran the 5' RACE reads through MiXCR, one entry per CDR3 protein. The table records roughly 1,500,000 distinct CDR3 sequences, approximately 42% of them present only once. Sequenced material: blood. These receptor sequences come from a woman under 30 in good health.

The V call is TRBV11-1, the J call TRBJ2-1; 9 bases line up with TRBD1. J was trimmed by 0 bases and V by 2 bases; bases with no gene match: 2. Germline loops: CDR1 SGHAT, CDR2 FQDESV (reference sequence). The CDR3 extends over 16 amino acids. CDR3 sequence reads: CASSLTGQGSYNEQFF. Here the CDR3 DNA reads TGTGCCAGCAGCTTAACGGGACAGGGCTCCTACAATGAGCAGTTCTTC.

The chain employs TRBV3-1 and TRBJ2-3; D uncertain. This CDR3 has 13 residues. Trimming left V 1 base short and J 5 bases short, with 7 bases between. The germline CDR1 and CDR2 sequences are LGHDT and YNNKEL (reference sequence). In nucleotides, the CDR3 is TGTGCCAGCAGCCAAGTTAGTGAAGATACGCAGTATTTT. Translated, it gives CASSQVSEDTQYF.

As concerns this clonotype: Germline is not matched at one junction end, which may reflect a read error. CDR3 sequence: CAGSSILADSYNEQFF. The DNA of the CDR3 is TGTGCCGGCAGCTCCATCCTAGCGGACTCCTACAATGAGCAGTTCTTC. The V and J genes are TRBV11-2 and TRBJ2-1, with 7 bases matching TRBD2. Per germline, CDR1 SGHAT and CDR2 FQNNGV. The CDR3 covers 16 residues.

In this sample, this clonotype turned up a few times. The chain links TRBV20-1 to TRBJ2-7; 7 bases match TRBD2. The trim removed 3 bases at V and 3 bases at J, leaving 5 bases unmatched. CDR3 size: 13 residues. CDR1 and CDR2 from the germline V gene are DFQATT and SNEGSKA (reference sequence). The CDR3 protein is CSARRGGNYEQYF. CDR3 nucleotides: TGCAGTGCTAGGCGCGGGGGAAACTACGAGCAGTACTTC.

This clonotype was detected a few times. The CDR3 loop is CSVALAGGPGNEQFF. CDR3 DNA sequence: TGCAGCGTTGCGCTAGCGGGAGGACCGGGCAATGAGCAGTTCTTC. The chain joins TRBV29-1 to TRBJ2-1; 11 positions agree with TRBD2. V gave up 4 bases and J gave up 6 bases; unmatched junction bases: 8. The CDR3 sequence is 15 residues long. Germline lookup yields CDR1 SQVTM and CDR2 ANQGSEA.

The rearrangement joins TRBV12-3 or TRBV12-4 to TRBJ2-1, with 8 nucleotides matching TRBD1. CDR3 size: 15 residues. Unmatched junction bases numbered 8, after V lost 5 bases and J lost 5 bases. In nucleotides, the CDR3 is TGTGCCAGCAGTCGGACAGGGACGGTGGACAATGAGCAGTTCTTC. Translating gives CASSRTGTVDNEQFF.

The V and J genes are TRBV11-2 and TRBJ2-7, with D possibly TRBD1 on 6 matching bases. This CDR3 is 15 amino acids long. V was trimmed by 3 bases and J by 2 bases, leaving 14 bases between them. Germline CDR1 SGHAT, CDR2 FQNNGV. This chain's CDR3 is CASSFVGEGAYEQYF. The DNA of the CDR3 is TGTGCCAGCAGCTTTGTCGGCGAGGGGGCCTACGAGCAGTACTTC.

The chain is built from TRBV6-1 and TRBJ2-1; TRBD2 agrees at 13 bases. Germline V CDR1 and CDR2: MNHNS, SASEGT. V lost 6 bases, J lost 8 bases, and 10 bases stayed unmatched. The CDR3 is 16 amino acids. In DNA, the CDR3 is TGTGCCAGCAGCGAGAAACTAGCGGGGGGGCCGGATGAGCAGTTCTTC. The encoded protein is CASSEKLAGGPDEQFF.

The chain couples TRBV19 to TRBJ2-3; no firm D call. The CDR3 contains 15 residues. V lost 4 bases to trimming and J lost 0 bases, with 11 bases between them. Germline CDR1 and CDR2: LNHDA and SQIVND (reference sequence). This CDR3 reads CASSTLPASTDTQYF. The CDR3 DNA reads as TGTGCCAGTAGTACCTTACCAGCTAGCACAGATACGCAGTATTTT.

This chain joins TRBV19 and TRBJ1-1; D remains ambiguous. Germline V gives CDR1 LNHDA, CDR2 SQIVND (reference sequence). CDR3 length: 11 residues. Trimming took off 10 bases at V and 2 bases at J, with 8 bases between the two ends. The CDR3 sequence: CATTRNTEAFF. CDR3 DNA sequence: TGTGCCACTACGAGAAACACTGAAGCTTTCTTT. Full variable domain (missing parts from reference TRBV19 and TRBJ1-1): DGGITQSPKYLFRKEGQNVTLSCEQNLNHDAMYWYRQDPGQGLRLIYYSQIVNDFQKGDIAEGYSVSREKKESFPLTVTSAQKNPTAFYLCATTRNTEAFFGQGTRLTVV.

The rearrangement uses TRBV6-6 and TRBJ1-5; weak D call: TRBD1 (6 bases). Germline-derived CDR1 and CDR2 are MNHNY and SVGAGI (reference sequence). This CDR3 is 16 amino acids long. V was clipped by 0 bases and J by 2 bases, with 11 bases between them. The chain's CDR3 is CASSYSSRGGNQPQHF. The DNA of the CDR3 is TGTGCCAGCAGTTACTCGTCCAGGGGCGGCAATCAGCCCCAGCATTTT.

In its sample, this clonotype was seen a few times. The V gene is TRBV10-3, the J gene TRBJ1-6, with D maybe TRBD1 (6 bases). The CDR3 length is 15 residues. CDR1 is ENHRY, CDR2 SYGVKD, per germline. Trimming removed 5 bases at V and 9 bases at J, with 17 bases between. This chain's CDR3 is CAISSNRQDTSPLHF. The CDR3 region has the DNA TGTGCCATCAGTTCGAACAGACAGGATACTTCACCCCTCCACTTT.

In its sample, this clonotype was seen once. The J gene is TRBJ2-2, the V gene TRBV3-1, with TRBD2 matching 10 bases. This CDR3 contains 18 residues. The junction had 5 bases not matched to a gene; V was cut back by 1 base and J by 0 bases. Looked up from germline, CDR1 is LGHDT and CDR2 is YNNKEL (reference sequence). CDR3: CASSQGTSGITNTGELFF. DNA of the CDR3: TGTGCCAGCAGCCAAGGGACTAGCGGTATTACGAACACCGGGGAGCTGTTTTTT. Using reference TRBV3-1 and TRBJ2-2 for the parts outside the CDR3, the full variable domain is DTAVSQTPKYLVTQMGNDKSIKCEQNLGHDTMYWYKQDSKKFLKIMFSYNNKELIINETVPNRFSPKSPDKAHLNLHINSLELGDSAVYFCASSQGTSGITNTGELFFGEGSRLTVL.